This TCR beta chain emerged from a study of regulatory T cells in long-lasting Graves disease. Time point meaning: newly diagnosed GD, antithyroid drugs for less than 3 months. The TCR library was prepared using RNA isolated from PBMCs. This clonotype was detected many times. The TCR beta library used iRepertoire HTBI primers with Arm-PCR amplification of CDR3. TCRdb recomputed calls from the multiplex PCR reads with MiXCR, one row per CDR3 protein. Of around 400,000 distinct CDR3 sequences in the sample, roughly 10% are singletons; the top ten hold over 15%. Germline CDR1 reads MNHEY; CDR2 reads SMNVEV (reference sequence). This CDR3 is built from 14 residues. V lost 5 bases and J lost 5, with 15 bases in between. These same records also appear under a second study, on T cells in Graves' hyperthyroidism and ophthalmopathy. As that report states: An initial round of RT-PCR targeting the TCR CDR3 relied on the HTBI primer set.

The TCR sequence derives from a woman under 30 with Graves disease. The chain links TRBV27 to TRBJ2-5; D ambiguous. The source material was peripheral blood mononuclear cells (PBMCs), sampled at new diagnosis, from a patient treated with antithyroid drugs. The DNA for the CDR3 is TGTGCCAGCAGTCTGTCTAGTCGGCCGGAGACCCAGTACTTC. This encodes CASSLSSRPETQYF.